This paragraph covers one T cell receptor beta chain sequence. The antigen remains unidentified. Method: immunoSEQ multiplex PCR; TCRdb's copy keeps in-frame clones and lacks some. The top ten hold 0.85% to 0.95% of the sample, which has approximately 130,000 clones, over 90% seen once. Per the germline V gene, CDR1 is SGHRS and CDR2 is YFSETQ. The CDR3 runs to 15 residues. With 4 bases clipped from V and 0 bases from J, the junction kept 3 bases outside the gene matches. The data stem from a study of T cell responses to AZD1222 COVID-19 vaccine. Study context: It was second doses at about 4 or about 12 weeks that were pooled.

Study results and limitations: The breadth and depth of Spike-specific TCRs increased once two AZD1222 doses had been given. Donors skewed white British and female; clonal diversity was possibly underestimated.

The chain joins TRBV5-1 to TRBJ1-1; 10 bases are a match to TRBD1. The specimen comprised peripheral blood, sampled on day 0 of AZD1222 vaccination. The origin of this receptor is an adult in good health. CDR3 amino acids: CASSTGQGVNTEAFF. In DNA, the CDR3 is TGCGCCAGCAGCACCGGACAGGGGGTGAACACTGAAGCTTTCTTT. Using reference TRBV5-1 and TRBJ1-1 for the parts outside the CDR3, the full variable domain is KAGVTQTPRYLIKTRGQQVTLSCSPISGHRSVSWYQQTPGQGLQFLFEYFSETQRNKGNFPGRFSGRQFSNSRSEMNVSTLELGDSALYLCASSTGQGVNTEAFFGQGTRLTVV.